This T cell receptor (beta chain) was captured in a study of control samples from healthy donors and cancer patients. The assay was immunoSEQ multiplex PCR, and TCRdb's table has in-frame clones only and misses some. The sample records roughly 370,000 clones, approximately 92% being singletons. V lost 7 bases and J 2 bases, leaving 17 bases between the germline ends. The CDR3 loop spans 15 amino acids. In germline, CDR1 is MNHEY, CDR2 SMNVEV (reference sequence). What was sequenced was PBMCs. This chain connects TRBV27 to TRBJ1-2; D unclear. This clonotype was obtained from a man in his forties with head and neck cancer. The CDR3 DNA follows: TGTGCCAGCACCAAATTACTGGCTGAGAACTATGGCTACACCTTC. Its protein is CASTKLLAENYGYTF.